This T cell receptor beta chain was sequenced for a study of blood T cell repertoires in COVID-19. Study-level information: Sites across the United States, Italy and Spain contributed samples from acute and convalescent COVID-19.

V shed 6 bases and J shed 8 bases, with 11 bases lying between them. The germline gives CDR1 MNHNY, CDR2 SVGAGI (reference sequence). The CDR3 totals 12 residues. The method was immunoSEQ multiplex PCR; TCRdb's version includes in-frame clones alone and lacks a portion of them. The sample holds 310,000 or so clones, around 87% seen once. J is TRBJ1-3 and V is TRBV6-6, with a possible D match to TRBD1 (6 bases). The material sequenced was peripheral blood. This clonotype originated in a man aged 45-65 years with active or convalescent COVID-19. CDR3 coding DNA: TGTGCCAGCAGCCCAGGACAGCACACCATATATTTT. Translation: CASSPGQHTIYF.